This TCR beta chain was identified in a study of cytomegalovirus exposure and HLA in healthy donors. Overall study findings and caveats: Later examination showed HLA-associated TCR beta chains had greater clonal expansion than equally common others. As a later analysis showed, a missense DCLRE1C variant was linked to trimming of TCR beta V- and J-genes. Versus the approximately 670-donor mean, an Asian-associated ancestry cluster reportedly showed fewer N-insertions in a later analysis. There were approximately 150 TCR beta chains listed as cytomegalovirus-associated.

PCR involved 60 Vbeta and 13 Jbeta primers. TCRdb's copy holds only in-frame clones and misses some; the assay was immunoSEQ multiplex PCR. The sample lists roughly 140,000 clones; 64% were seen once. Remarks on this clone: Antigen: not known. An end of the junction does not agree with germline; a read error may underlie this.

Per the germline V gene, CDR1 is GTSNPN and CDR2 is SVGIG (reference sequence). The CDR3 is 17 residues long. This clonotype originated in a woman in her twenties or thirties in good health and CMV-seropositive. The rearrangement uses TRBV30 and TRBJ1-5; TRBD1 agrees at 8 bases. Sequencing was performed on PBMCs. The DNA of the CDR3 is TGTGCCTGGAGTGTGTTTAAGGGGACAGGAAGCAGTCAGCCCCAGCATTTT. This sequence encodes CAWSVFKGTGSSQPQHF.